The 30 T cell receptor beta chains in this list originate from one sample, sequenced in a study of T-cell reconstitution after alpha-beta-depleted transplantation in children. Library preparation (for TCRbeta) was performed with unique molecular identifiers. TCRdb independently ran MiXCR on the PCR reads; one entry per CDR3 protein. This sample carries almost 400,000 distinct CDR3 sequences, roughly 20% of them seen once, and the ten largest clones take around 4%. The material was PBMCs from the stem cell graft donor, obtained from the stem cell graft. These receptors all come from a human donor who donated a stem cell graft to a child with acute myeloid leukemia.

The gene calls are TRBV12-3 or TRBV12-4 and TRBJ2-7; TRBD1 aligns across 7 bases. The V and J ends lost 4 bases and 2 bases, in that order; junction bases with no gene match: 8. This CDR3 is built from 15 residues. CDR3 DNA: TGTGCCAGCAGTTACTTCAGGGACAGAGCCTACGAGCAGTACTTC. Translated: CASSYFRDRAYEQYF.

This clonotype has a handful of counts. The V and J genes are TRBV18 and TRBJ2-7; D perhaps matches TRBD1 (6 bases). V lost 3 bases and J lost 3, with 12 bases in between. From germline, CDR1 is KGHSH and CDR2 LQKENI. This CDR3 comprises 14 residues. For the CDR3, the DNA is TGTGCCAGCTCACCTCAGGGACACCGCTACGAGCAGTACTTC. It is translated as CASSPQGHRYEQYF. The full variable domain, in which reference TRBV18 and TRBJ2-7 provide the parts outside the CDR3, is NAGVMQNPRHLVRRRGQEARLRCSPMKGHSHVYWYRQLPEEGLKFMVYLQKENIIDESGMPKERFSAEFPKEGPSILRIQQVVRGDSAAYFCASSPQGHRYEQYFGPGTRLTVT.

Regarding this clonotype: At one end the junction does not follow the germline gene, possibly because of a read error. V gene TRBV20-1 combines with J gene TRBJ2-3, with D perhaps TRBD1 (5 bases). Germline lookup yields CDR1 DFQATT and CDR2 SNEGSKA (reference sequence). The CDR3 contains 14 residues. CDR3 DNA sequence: TGCAGTGCTCCCACCTGGGGCCCCACAGTTACGCAGTATTTT. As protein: CSAPTWGPTVTQYF.

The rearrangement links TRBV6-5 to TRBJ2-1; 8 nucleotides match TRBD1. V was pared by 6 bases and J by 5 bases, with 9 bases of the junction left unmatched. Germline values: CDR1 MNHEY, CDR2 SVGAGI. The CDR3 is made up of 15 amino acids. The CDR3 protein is CASSRGQVAHNEQFF. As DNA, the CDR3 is TGTGCCAGCAGCAGGGGACAGGTAGCCCACAATGAGCAGTTCTTC.

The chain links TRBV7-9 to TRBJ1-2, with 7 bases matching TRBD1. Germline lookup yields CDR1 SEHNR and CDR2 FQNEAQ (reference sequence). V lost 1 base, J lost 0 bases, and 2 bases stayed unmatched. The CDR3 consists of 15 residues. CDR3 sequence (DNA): TGTGCCAGCAGCTTAGGACAGGGAACTAACTATGGCTACACCTTC. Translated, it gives CASSLGQGTNYGYTF.

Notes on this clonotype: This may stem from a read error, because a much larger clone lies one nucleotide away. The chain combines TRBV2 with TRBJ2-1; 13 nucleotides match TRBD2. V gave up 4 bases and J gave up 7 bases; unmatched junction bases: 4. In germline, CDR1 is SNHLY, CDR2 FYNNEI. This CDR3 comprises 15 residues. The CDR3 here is CASSATSGRRNEQFF. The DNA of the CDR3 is TGTGCCAGCAGTGCGACTAGCGGGAGGAGGAATGAGCAGTTCTTC.

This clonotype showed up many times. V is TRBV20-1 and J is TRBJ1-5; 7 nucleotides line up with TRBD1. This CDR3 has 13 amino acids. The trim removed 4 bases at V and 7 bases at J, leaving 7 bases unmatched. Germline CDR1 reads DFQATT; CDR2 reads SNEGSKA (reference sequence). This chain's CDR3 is CSAKATGWQPQHF. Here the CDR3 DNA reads TGCAGTGCTAAGGCGACAGGGTGGCAGCCCCAGCATTTT.

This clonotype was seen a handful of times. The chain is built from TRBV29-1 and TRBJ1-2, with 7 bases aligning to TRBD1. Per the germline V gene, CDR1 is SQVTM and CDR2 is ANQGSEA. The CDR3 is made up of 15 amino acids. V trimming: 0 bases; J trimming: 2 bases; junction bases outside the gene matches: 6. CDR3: CSVEDWAGGNYGYTF. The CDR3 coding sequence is TGCAGCGTTGAAGATTGGGCAGGGGGAAACTATGGCTACACCTTC. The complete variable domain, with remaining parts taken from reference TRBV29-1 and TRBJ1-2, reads SAVISQKPSRDICQRGTSLTIQCQVDSQVTMMFWYRQQPGQSLTLIATANQGSEATYESGFVIDKFPISRPNLTFSTLTVSNMSPEDSSIYLCSVEDWAGGNYGYTFGSGTRLTVV.

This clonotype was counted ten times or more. CDR3 coding DNA: TGCAGCGTTGACAGGCGTTCCTACAATGAGCAGTTCTTC. Amino acids: CSVDRRSYNEQFF. The chain recombines TRBV29-1 with TRBJ2-1; D call uncertain. Germline values: CDR1 SQVTM, CDR2 ANQGSEA. Between the trimmed V and J ends, which lost 3 bases and 1 base, there was a span of 7 bases. The CDR3 runs to 13 residues.

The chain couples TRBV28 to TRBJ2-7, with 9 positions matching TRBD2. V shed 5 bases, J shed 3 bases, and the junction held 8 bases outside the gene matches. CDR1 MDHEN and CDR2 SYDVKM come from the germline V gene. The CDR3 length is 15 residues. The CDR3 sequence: CASSPLSGRLYEQYF. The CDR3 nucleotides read TGTGCCAGCAGTCCCCTTAGCGGGAGACTCTACGAGCAGTACTTC.

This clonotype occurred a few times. CDR3 sequence (DNA): TGTGCCAGCAGTTACTCGAGCCTAGCCTACTACGAGCAGTACTTC. It specifies CASSYSSLAYYEQYF. V usage is TRBV6-2 or TRBV6-3 and J usage is TRBJ2-7; D is perhaps TRBD2 (5 bases). CDR3 size: 15 residues. Germline loops: CDR1 MNHEY, CDR2 SVGEGT. V was cut by 0 bases and J by 3 bases, with 12 bases left in between.

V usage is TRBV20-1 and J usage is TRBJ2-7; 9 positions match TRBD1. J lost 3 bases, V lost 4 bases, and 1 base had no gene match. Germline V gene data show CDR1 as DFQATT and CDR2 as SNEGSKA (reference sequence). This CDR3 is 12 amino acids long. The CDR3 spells CSANRGLYEQYF. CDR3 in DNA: TGCAGTGCTAACAGGGGGCTCTACGAGCAGTACTTC.

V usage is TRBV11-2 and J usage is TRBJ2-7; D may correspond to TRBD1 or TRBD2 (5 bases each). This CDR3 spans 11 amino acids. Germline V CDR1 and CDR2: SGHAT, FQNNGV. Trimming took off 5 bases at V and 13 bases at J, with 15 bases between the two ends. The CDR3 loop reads CASSTGPWPYF. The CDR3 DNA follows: TGTGCCAGCAGCACGGGACCATGGCCTTACTTC.

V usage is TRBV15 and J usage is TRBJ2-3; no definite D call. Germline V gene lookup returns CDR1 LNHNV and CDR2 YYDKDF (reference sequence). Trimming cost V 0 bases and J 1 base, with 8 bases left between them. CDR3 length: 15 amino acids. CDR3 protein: CATSRDRQGTDTQYF. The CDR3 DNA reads TGTGCCACCAGCAGAGATCGTCAGGGCACAGATACGCAGTATTTT.

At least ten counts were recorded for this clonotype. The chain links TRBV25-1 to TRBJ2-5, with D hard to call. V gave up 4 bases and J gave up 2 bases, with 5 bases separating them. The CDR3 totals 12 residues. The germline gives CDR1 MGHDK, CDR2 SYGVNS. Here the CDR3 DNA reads TGTGCCAGCAGTGGGAGACAAGAGACCCAGTACTTC. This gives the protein CASSGRQETQYF.

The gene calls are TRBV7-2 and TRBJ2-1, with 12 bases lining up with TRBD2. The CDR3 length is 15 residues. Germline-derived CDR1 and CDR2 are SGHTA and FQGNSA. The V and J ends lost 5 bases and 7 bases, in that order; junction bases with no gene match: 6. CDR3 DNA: TGTGCCAGCAGCCCATCTAGCGGGAGGGGGAATGAGCAGTTCTTC. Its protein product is CASSPSSGRGNEQFF.

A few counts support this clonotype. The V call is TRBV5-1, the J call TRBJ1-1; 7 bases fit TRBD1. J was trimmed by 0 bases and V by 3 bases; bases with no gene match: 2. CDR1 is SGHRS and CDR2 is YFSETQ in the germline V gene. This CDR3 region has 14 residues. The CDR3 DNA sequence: TGCGCCAGCAGCTGGGGACAGCTGAACACTGAAGCTTTCTTT. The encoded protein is CASSWGQLNTEAFF.

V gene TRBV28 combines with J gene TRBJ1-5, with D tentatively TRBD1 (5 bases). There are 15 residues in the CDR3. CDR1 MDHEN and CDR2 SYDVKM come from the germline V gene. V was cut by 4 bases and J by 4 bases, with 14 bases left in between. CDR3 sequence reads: CASSWGRRGNQPQHF. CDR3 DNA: TGTGCCAGCAGTTGGGGTCGTCGGGGGAATCAGCCCCAGCATTTT.

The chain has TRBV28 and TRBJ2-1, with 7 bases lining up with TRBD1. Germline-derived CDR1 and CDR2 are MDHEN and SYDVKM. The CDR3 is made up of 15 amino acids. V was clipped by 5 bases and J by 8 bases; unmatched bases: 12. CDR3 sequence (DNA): TGTGCCAGCAGTAGTAAAGGGACAGTTGAGGATGAGCAGTTCTTC. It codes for CASSSKGTVEDEQFF.

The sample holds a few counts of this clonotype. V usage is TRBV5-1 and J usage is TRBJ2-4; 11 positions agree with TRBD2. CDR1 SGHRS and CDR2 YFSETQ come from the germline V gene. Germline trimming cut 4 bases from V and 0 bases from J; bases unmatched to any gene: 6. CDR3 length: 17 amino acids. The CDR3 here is CASSKGLAEGAKNIQYF. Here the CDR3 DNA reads TGCGCCAGCAGCAAGGGACTAGCGGAAGGAGCCAAAAACATTCAGTACTTC.

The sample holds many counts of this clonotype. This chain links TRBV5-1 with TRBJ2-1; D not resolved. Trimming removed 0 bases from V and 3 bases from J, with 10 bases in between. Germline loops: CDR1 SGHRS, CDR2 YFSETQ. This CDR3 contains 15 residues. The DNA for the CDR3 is TGCGCCAGCAGCTTGGAGAGGCCGAGCTACAATGAGCAGTTCTTC. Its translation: CASSLERPSYNEQFF.

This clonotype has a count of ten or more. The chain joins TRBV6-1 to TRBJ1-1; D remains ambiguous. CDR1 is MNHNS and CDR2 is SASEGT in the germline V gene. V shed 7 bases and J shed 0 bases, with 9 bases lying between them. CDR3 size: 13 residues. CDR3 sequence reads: CASKRLMNTEAFF. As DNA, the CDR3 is TGTGCCAGCAAGAGGCTCATGAACACTGAAGCTTTCTTT.

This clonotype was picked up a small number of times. In DNA form, the CDR3 reads TGTGCCAGCAGCTTACAGGTTCACAATTCACCCCTCCACTTT. It is translated as CASSLQVHNSPLHF. The gene calls are TRBV7-6 and TRBJ1-6, with D unresolved. The V end was cut by 2 bases, the J end by 7 bases, with 9 bases between. This CDR3 region has 14 residues. Germline CDR1 is SGHVS and CDR2 is FNYEAQ.

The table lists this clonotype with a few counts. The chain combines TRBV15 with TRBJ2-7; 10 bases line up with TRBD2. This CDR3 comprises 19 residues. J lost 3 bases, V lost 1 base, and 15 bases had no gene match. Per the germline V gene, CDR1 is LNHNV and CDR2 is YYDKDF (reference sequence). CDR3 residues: CATSRGLRAASGRIYEQYF. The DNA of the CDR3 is TGTGCCACCAGCAGAGGCCTCAGGGCGGCTAGCGGGAGAATCTACGAGCAGTACTTC.

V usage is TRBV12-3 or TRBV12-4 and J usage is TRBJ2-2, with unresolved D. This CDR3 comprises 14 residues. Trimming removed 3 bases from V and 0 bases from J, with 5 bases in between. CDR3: CASSFTANTGELFF. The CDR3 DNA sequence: TGTGCCAGCAGTTTCACTGCGAACACCGGGGAGCTGTTTTTT.

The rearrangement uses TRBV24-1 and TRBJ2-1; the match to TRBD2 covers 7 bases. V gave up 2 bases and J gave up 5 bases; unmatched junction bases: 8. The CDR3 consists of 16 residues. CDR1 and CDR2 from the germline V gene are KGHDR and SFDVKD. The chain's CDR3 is CATSDWGGAGHNEQFF. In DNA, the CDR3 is TGTGCCACCAGTGATTGGGGGGGTGCTGGACACAATGAGCAGTTCTTC.

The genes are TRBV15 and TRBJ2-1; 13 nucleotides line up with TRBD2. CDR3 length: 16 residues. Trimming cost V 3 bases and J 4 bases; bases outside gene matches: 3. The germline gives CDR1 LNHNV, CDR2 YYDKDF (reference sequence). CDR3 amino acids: CATSSTTSGRYNEQFF. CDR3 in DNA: TGTGCCACCAGCAGTACGACTAGCGGGAGGTACAATGAGCAGTTCTTC.

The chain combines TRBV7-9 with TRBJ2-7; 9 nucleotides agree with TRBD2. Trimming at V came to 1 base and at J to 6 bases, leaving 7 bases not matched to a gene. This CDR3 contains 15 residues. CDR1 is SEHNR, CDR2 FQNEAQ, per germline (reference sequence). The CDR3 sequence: CASSLGASGNFEQYF. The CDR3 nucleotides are TGTGCCAGCAGCTTAGGAGCTAGCGGGAATTTCGAGCAGTACTTC.

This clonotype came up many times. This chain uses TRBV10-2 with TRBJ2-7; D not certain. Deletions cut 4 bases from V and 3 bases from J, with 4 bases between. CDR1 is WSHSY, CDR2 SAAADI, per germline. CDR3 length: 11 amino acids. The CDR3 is CASSVGYEQYF. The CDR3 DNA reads TGCGCCAGCAGTGTGGGCTACGAGCAGTACTTC.

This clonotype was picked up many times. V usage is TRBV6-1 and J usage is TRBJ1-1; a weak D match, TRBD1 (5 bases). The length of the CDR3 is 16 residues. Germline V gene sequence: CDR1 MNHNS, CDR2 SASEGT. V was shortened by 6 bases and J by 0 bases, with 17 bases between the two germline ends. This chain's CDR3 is CASRPRDGTMNTEAFF. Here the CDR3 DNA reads TGTGCCAGCAGGCCCCGGGACGGCACTATGAACACTGAAGCTTTCTTT.